This T cell receptor (beta chain) was captured by sequencing in a study of shared clonotypes between healthy human individuals. At the deep level, the assay was run. Assay used: immunoSEQ multiplex PCR; TCRdb lists only in-frame clones, some missing. The profile shows roughly 2.2 million clones, roughly 93% of them singletons. V shed 6 bases and J 7 bases; nucleotides not matched to a gene: 7. This CDR3 has 15 amino acids. Per germline, CDR1 MNHNS and CDR2 SASEGT. The clonotype originates from a man aged 18-30 years in good health. Some clones in this sample may be carry-over from other donors' samples. Input material: naive CD4+ T cells from PBMCs. Stated subset: CD45RA+ positively selected. This chain joins TRBV6-1 and TRBJ2-2, with 11 bases fitting TRBD2. This CDR3 is CASRTSGTSGGELFF. The CDR3 DNA reads as TGTGCCAGCAGGACCTCCGGGACTAGCGGCGGGGAGCTGTTTTTT.